This record covers a single T cell receptor beta chain. The antigen remains unidentified. V was pared by 8 bases and J by 6 bases, with 9 bases of the junction left unmatched. Per the germline V gene, CDR1 is LGHDT and CDR2 is YNNKEL (reference sequence). CDR3 length: 14 residues. These data originate in a study of T-cell reconstitution after alpha-beta-depleted transplantation in children. Study results and caveats: Certain patients had high TCRbeta diversity at day 60, and it came from recipient T cells and thymic progenitors that survived.

Construction of the TCRbeta library involved unique molecular identifiers. TCRdb re-called the PCR reads with MiXCR, one entry per CDR3 protein. The repertoire consists of roughly 570,000 distinct CDR3 sequences, with 25% to 30% occurring once and the leading ten covering approximately 33%. Sequenced material: PBMCs, taken before TCRalphabeta/CD19-depleted stem cell transplant. This rearrangement joins TRBV3-1 to TRBJ2-1; 8 bases match TRBD2. The receptor comes from a boy under two years old with Wiskott-Aldrich syndrome, due to receive a stem cell transplant. The CDR3 DNA follows: TGTGCCAGCCTATACAGCGGGAGCTCCAATGAGCAGTTCTTC. As protein: CASLYSGSSNEQFF.